This TCR beta chain was sequenced in a study of blood T cell repertoires in COVID-19. About the research overall: Italy, Spain and the United States were the sources of the convalescent and acute COVID-19 samples. PBMCs, B-cell-depleted T cells, or T cells were the source of the cDNA or gDNA that made up the material.

The authors' processing: Amplification of reference gene primers was used by the study to estimate nucleated cell counts. Profiling relied on immunoSEQ multiplex PCR, and the TCRdb table lists in-frame clones only, not all of them. V and J calls and clone size follow that table, whereas D and trimming were derived from the DNA. Counted here are 60,000 to 70,000 clones, 65% to 90% occurring once; the ten biggest clones make up roughly 6.7%. Germline V CDR1 and CDR2: SGHTA, FQGNSA. This CDR3 is 14 amino acids long. The J segment lost 4 bases and the V segment lost 7 bases, leaving 6 bases of the junction unmatched.

This TCR was sampled from a man in his 60s with acute or convalescent COVID-19. The chain recombines TRBV7-2 with TRBJ1-3; 8 nucleotides line up with TRBD1. Source material: peripheral blood. The CDR3 coding sequence is TGTGCCAGCACTGCAGGGGGCAAAGGAAACACCATATATTTT. Translation gives CASTAGGKGNTIYF.